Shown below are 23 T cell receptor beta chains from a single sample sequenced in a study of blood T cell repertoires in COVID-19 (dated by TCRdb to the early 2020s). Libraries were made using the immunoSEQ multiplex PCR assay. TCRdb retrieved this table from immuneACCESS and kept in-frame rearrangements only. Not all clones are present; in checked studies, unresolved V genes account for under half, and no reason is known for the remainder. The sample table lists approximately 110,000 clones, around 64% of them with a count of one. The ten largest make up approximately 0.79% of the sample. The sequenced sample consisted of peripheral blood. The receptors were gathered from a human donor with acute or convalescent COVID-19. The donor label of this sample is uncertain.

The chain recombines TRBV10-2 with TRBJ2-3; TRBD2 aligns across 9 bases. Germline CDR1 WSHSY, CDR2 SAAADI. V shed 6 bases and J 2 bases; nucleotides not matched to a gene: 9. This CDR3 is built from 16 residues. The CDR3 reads CASSERLAGSTDTQYF. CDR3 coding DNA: TGCGCCAGCAGCGAGAGGCTAGCGGGGTCCACAGATACGCAGTATTTT.

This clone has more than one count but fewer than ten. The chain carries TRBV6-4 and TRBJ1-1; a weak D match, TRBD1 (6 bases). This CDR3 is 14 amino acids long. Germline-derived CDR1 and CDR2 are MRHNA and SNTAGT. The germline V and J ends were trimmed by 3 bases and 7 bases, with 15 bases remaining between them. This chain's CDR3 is CASSETGYAGEAFF. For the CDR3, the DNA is TGTGCCAGCAGTGAGACAGGCTACGCTGGTGAAGCTTTCTTT.

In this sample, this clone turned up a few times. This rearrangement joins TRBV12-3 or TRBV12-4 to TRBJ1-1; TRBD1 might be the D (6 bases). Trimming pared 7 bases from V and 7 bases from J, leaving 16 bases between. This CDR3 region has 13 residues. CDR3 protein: CASTQLQGSEAFF. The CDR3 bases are TGTGCCAGCACTCAGTTACAGGGCAGTGAAGCTTTCTTT.

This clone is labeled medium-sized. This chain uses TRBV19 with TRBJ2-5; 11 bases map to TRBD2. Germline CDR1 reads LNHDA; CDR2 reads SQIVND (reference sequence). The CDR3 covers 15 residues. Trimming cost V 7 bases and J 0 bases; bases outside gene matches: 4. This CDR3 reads CASNPGLADQETQYF. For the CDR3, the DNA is TGTGCCAGTAACCCGGGACTAGCGGACCAAGAGACCCAGTACTTC.

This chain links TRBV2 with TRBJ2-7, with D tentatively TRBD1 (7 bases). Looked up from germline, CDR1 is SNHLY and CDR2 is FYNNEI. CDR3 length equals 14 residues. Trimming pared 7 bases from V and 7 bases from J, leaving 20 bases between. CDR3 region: CASMGSGGSKEQYF. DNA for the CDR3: TGTGCCAGCATGGGATCAGGGGGGTCGAAAGAGCAGTACTTC.

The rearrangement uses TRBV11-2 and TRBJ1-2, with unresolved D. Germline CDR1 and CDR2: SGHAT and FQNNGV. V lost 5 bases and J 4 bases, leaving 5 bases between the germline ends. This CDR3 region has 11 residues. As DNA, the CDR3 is TGTGCCAGCAGCCCGAGCTATGGCTACACCTTC. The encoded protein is CASSPSYGYTF.

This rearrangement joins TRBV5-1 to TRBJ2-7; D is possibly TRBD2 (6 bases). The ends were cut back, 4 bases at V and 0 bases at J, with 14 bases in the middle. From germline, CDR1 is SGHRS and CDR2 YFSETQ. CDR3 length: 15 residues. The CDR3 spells CASSPRRELSYEQYF. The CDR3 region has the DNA TGCGCCAGCAGCCCCCGGAGGGAACTCTCCTACGAGCAGTACTTC. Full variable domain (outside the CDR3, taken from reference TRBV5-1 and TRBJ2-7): KAGVTQTPRYLIKTRGQQVTLSCSPISGHRSVSWYQQTPGQGLQFLFEYFSETQRNKGNFPGRFSGRQFSNSRSEMNVSTLELGDSALYLCASSPRRELSYEQYFGPGTRLTVT.

CDR3 residues: CASRIGQSYEQYV. The CDR3 DNA is TGTGCCAGCAGGATAGGACAGTCCTACGAGCAGTACGTC. The rearrangement uses TRBV6-5 and TRBJ2-7; TRBD1 is a possible D gene (6 bases). Germline V CDR1 and CDR2: MNHEY, SVGAGI. There are 13 residues in the CDR3. Trimming cost V 6 bases and J 1 base, with 10 bases left between them.

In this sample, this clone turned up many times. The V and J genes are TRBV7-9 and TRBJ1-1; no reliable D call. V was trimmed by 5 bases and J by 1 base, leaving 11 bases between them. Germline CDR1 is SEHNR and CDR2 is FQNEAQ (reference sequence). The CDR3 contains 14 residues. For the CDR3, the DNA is TGTGCCAGCAGCCCCAAGAAGAGGAACACTGAAGCTTTCTTT. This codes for CASSPKKRNTEAFF.

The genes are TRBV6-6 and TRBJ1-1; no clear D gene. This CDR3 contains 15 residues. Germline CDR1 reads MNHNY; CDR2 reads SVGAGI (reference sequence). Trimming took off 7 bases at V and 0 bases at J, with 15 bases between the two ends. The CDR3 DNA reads TGTGCCAGCAACCCACACTCAGACATGAACACTGAAGCTTTCTTT. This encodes CASNPHSDMNTEAFF.

CDR3 nucleotides: TGTGCCAGCAGTTTGGACAGGGGGCGAAATCGATGCGAGCAGTACTTC. Translation: CASSLDRGRNRCEQYF. This chain connects TRBV21-1 to TRBJ2-7; no DNA check was done on the table's D call, TRBD1. TRBV21-1 is a known pseudogene. The CDR3 loop spans 16 amino acids.

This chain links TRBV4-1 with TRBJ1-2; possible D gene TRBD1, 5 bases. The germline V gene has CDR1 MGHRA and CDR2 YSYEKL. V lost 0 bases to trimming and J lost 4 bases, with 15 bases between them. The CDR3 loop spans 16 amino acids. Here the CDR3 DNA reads TGCGCCAGCAGCCAAGATGTCGGACACGCCGCCTATGGCTACACCTTC. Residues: CASSQDVGHAAYGYTF.

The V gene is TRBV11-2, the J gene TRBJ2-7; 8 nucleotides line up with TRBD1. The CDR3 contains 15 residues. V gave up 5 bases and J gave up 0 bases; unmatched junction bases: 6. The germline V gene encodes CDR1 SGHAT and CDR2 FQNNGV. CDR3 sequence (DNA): TGTGCCAGCAGCCCCCGGACAGGGCTCTCCTACGAGCAGTACGTC. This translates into CASSPRTGLSYEQYV.

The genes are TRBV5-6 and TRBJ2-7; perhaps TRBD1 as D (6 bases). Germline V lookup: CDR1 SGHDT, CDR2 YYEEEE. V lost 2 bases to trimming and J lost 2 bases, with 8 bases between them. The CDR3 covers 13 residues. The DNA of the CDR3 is TGTGCCAGCAGCTTAACAGGGACCTACGAGCAGTACTTC. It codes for CASSLTGTYEQYF.

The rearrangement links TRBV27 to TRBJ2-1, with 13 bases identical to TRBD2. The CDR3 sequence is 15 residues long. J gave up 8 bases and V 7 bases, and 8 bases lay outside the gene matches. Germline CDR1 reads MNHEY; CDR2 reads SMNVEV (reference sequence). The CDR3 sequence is CASTPTSGGAYEQFF. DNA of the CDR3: TGTGCCAGCACCCCTACTAGCGGGGGGGCCTATGAGCAGTTCTTC.

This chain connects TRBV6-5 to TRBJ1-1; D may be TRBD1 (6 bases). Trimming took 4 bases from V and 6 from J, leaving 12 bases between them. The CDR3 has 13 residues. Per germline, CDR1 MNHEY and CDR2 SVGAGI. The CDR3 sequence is CASSSLDSPEAFF. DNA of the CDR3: TGTGCCAGCAGTTCCCTGGACAGTCCTGAAGCTTTCTTT.

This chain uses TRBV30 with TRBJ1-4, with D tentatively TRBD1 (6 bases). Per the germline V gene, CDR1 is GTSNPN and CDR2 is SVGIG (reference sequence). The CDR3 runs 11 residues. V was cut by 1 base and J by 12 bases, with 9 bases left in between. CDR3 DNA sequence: TGTGCCTGGAGTGACAGGGAAGAACTGTTTTTT. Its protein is CAWSDREELFF.

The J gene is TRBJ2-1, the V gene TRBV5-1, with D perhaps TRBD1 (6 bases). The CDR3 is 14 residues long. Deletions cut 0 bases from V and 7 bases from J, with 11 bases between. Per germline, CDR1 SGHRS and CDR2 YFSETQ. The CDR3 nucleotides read TGCGCCAGCAGCTTGGTTCCAGGGGTGAATGAGCAGTTCTTC. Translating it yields CASSLVPGVNEQFF.

The CDR3 loop reads CASSVAQGAVGYTF. CDR3 nucleotides: TGTGCCAGCAGCGTAGCGCAGGGGGCGGTTGGCTACACCTTC. This rearrangement joins TRBV9 to TRBJ1-2, with 8 positions matching TRBD1. V dropped 0 bases and J dropped 7; count of bases not matched to a gene: 5. CDR3 length equals 14 residues. The germline V gene has CDR1 SGDLS and CDR2 YYNGEE. Full variable domain (outside the CDR3, taken from reference TRBV9 and TRBJ1-2): DSGVTQTPKHLITATGQRVTLRCSPRSGDLSVYWYQQSLDQGLQFLIQYYNGEERAKGNILERFSAQQFPDLHSELNLSSLELGDSALYFCASSVAQGAVGYTFGSGTRLTVV.

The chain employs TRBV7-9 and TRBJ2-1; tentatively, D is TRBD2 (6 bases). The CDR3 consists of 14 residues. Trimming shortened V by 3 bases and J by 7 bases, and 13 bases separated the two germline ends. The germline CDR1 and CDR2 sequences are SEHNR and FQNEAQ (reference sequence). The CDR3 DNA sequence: TGTGCCAGCAGCTTTGTCGGGGGTCTAAATGAGCAGTTCTTC. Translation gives CASSFVGGLNEQFF. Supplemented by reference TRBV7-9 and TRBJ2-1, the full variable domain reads DTGVSQNPRHKITKRGQNVTFRCDPISEHNRLYWYRQTLGQGPEFLTYFQNEAQLEKSRLLSDRFSAERPKGSFSTLEIQRTEQGDSAMYLCASSFVGGLNEQFFGPGTRLTVL.

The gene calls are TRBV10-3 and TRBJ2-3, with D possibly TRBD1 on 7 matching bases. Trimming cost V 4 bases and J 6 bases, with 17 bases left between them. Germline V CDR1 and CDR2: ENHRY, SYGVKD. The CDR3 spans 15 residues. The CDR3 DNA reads TGTGCCATCAGTGCCGCAGGGGGGCACAAGGATACGCAGTATTTT. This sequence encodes CAISAAGGHKDTQYF.

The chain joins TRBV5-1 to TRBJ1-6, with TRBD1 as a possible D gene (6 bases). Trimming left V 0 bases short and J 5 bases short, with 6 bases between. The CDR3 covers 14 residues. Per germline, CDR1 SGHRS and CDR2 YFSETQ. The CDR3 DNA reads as TGCGCCAGCAGCTTGGACAGGGATAATTCACCCCTCCACTTT. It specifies CASSLDRDNSPLHF.

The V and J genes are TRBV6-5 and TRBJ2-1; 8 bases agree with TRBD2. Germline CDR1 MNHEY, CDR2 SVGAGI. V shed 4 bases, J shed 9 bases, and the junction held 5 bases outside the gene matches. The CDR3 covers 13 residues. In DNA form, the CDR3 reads TGTGCCAGCAGTTTCCTCCGGGGGGGTGAGCAGTTCTTC. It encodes CASSFLRGGEQFF.